Sequencing of this T cell receptor beta chain was carried out in a study of blood T cell repertoires in COVID-19. Study as a whole: Samples came from the United States, Italy and Spain, spanning acute and convalescent COVID-19.

Authors' methods: Reference gene primer amplification in the assay estimated nucleated cell counts. The table came from immunoSEQ multiplex PCR; TCRdb's copy has only in-frame clones and leaves some out. D and trimming were read from the DNA, whereas the V and J calls and clone size are those reported in that table. The top ten clones hold roughly 2.9% of a sample with 120,000 to 150,000 clones, about 82% of them seen once. V gave up 3 bases and J gave up 0 bases, with 15 bases separating them. The length of the CDR3 is 16 residues. Per the germline V gene, CDR1 is SGHAT and CDR2 is FQNNGV. This clonotype was obtained from a woman between 40 and 50 years old with active or convalescent COVID-19. The rearrangement links TRBV11-2 to TRBJ2-7; no reliable D call. Material: peripheral blood. Written as DNA, the CDR3 is TGTGCCAGCAGCTTGGGTGTTGCGGAATTCTCCTACGAGCAGTACTTC. Amino acids: CASSLGVAEFSYEQYF. The variable domain in full, completed from reference TRBV11-2 and TRBJ2-7, reads EAGVAQSPRYKIIEKRQSVAFWCNPISGHATLYWYQQILGQGPKLLIQFQNNGVVDDSQLPKDRFSAERLKGVDSTLKIQPAKLEDSAVYLCASSLGVAEFSYEQYFGPGTRLTVT.